Detailed here is one TCR beta chain. Its antigen is undetermined. This entry is derived from a study of blood T cells in healthy people across ages. Study-level results: Donor CMV status was unknown, possibly confounding expanded clonotype changes. Naive CD4+ cell counts and diversity both ran higher in long-lived than in aged donors.

V shed 5 bases, J shed 2 bases, and the junction held 15 bases outside the gene matches. This CDR3 is built from 18 residues. It was with a sample-barcoded 5' primer and a J-beta primer mix that a second PCR of roughly 6 to 11 cycles was run. Every sample gave at least 2.5 million paired-end reads containing CDR3. TCRdb used MiXCR to reprocess the 5' RACE reads, holding one entry per CDR3 protein. The sample lists 630,000 or so distinct CDR3 sequences, about 30% occurring once. Sample: blood. The sequence derives from an elderly woman in good health. The J gene is TRBJ1-5, the V gene TRBV12-3 or TRBV12-4; 7 nucleotides align to TRBD1. This CDR3 is CASSGTAGAGGRNQPQHF. CDR3 DNA: TGTGCCAGCAGTGGGACAGCGGGGGCAGGCGGGCGCAATCAGCCCCAGCATTTT.